Below, 10 T cell receptor beta chains from the same sample are listed, as sequenced in a study of response to subunit inactivated influenza vaccine. TCRdb reprocessed the RT-PCR reads via MiXCR and lists one record per CDR3 protein. There are 400,000 to 650,000 distinct CDR3 sequences in the sample; about 7.2% occur only once, and around 14% lies in the top ten. Material: PBMCs from blood, obtained less than 30 months after vaccination. The receptor set was obtained from a man in his fifties or sixties who received an inactivated influenza vaccine.

Only a few counts were recorded for this clonotype. The gene calls are TRBV20-1 and TRBJ1-1, with D perhaps matching TRBD1 (5 bases). V lost 2 bases and J lost 3, with 16 bases in between. In germline, CDR1 is DFQATT, CDR2 SNEGSKA (reference sequence). This CDR3 comprises 15 residues. As DNA, the CDR3 is TGCAGTGCTAGAATTAAAGGGTGGGGGGACACTGAAGCTTTCTTT. As protein: CSARIKGWGDTEAFF.

V usage is TRBV24-1 and J usage is TRBJ2-6, with 8 bases identical to TRBD1. Germline V gives CDR1 KGHDR, CDR2 SFDVKD. The CDR3 loop spans 16 amino acids. Trimming cost V 9 bases and J 0 bases; bases outside gene matches: 6. In DNA form, the CDR3 reads TGTGCCACCGGGACAGGCTCTAGCTCTGGGGCCAACGTCCTGACTTTC. Residues: CATGTGSSSGANVLTF.

On this clonotype: An end of the junction differs from the germline gene, which may be a read error. This chain links TRBV9 with TRBJ2-7; TRBD1 aligns across 7 bases. Germline lookup yields CDR1 SGDLS and CDR2 YYNGEE. CDR3 length equals 14 residues. The CDR3 loop reads CASSPRDSDYERYF. The CDR3 DNA reads as TGTGCCAGCAGCCCACGGGACAGCGACTACGAGCGGTACTTC.

The chain recombines TRBV25-1 with TRBJ2-3; 7 bases align to TRBD2. The germline gives CDR1 MGHDK, CDR2 SYGVNS. This CDR3 is built from 13 residues. Germline trimming cut 4 bases from V and 7 bases from J; bases unmatched to any gene: 5. The CDR3 here is CASSGVAGNTQYF. The CDR3 nucleotides are TGTGCCAGCAGTGGTGTAGCGGGTAATACGCAGTATTTT.

The sample holds a few counts of this clonotype. The chain couples TRBV4-3 to TRBJ1-2; D uncertain. Germline CDR1 LGHNA, CDR2 YSLEER. Trimming shortened V by 0 bases and J by 13 bases, and 18 bases separated the two germline ends. The CDR3 sequence is 14 residues long. The CDR3 protein is CASSQDLAGPSSTF. The CDR3, as DNA: TGCGCCAGCAGCCAAGATCTTGCGGGCCCTAGTAGCACCTTC.

This clonotype showed up just once. J is TRBJ2-5 and V is TRBV7-3; 13 nucleotides line up with TRBD2. The CDR3 totals 20 residues. The germline gives CDR1 SGHTA, CDR2 FQGTGA. J lost 5 bases, V lost 1 base, and 16 bases had no gene match. CDR3 DNA sequence: TGTGCCAGCAGCTTAAGAACCCCGACTAGCGGGGGGTTCCTCAGTGAGACCCAGTACTTC. This sequence encodes CASSLRTPTSGGFLSETQYF.

This clonotype was found many times. The genes are TRBV20-1 and TRBJ2-2, with 9 positions matching TRBD2. Germline lookup yields CDR1 DFQATT and CDR2 SNEGSKA (reference sequence). The CDR3 runs to 13 residues. With 6 bases clipped from V and 11 bases from J, the junction kept 10 bases outside the gene matches. CDR3 sequence (DNA): TGCAGTGCAACAGCGGGAGGCTCTCATGAGCTGTTTTTT. Translating gives CSATAGGSHELFF.

The gene calls are TRBV5-5 and TRBJ2-3; D gene ambiguous. Germline V gives CDR1 SGHKS, CDR2 YYEKEE (reference sequence). The CDR3 has 13 amino acids. V was shortened by 0 bases and J by 5 bases, with 7 bases between the two germline ends. The CDR3 spells CASSLDLVDTQYF. The CDR3 DNA reads TGTGCCAGCAGCTTGGATCTCGTAGATACGCAGTATTTT.

In its sample, this clonotype was seen many times. This chain links TRBV4-3 with TRBJ2-1, with TRBD2 matching over 15 bases. V lost 1 base and J lost 8; bases outside the gene matches: 9. There are 18 residues in the CDR3. Germline V gives CDR1 LGHNA, CDR2 YSLEER. The CDR3 coding sequence is TGCGCCAGCAGCCAAGTGGGGACTAGCGGGAGGAAAGGTGATGAGCAGTTCTTC. It specifies CASSQVGTSGRKGDEQFF.

A few counts support this clonotype. The J gene is TRBJ2-3, the V gene TRBV5-1, with TRBD2 identical over 9 bases. Germline assignment: CDR1 SGHRS and CDR2 YFSETQ. The junction had 16 bases not matched to a gene; V was cut back by 6 bases and J by 5 bases. This CDR3 has 17 amino acids. The CDR3 DNA is TGCGCCAGCAAGGCCAACTACCTAGCGGGATTCAAAGATACGCAGTATTTT. Its translation: CASKANYLAGFKDTQYF.